This T cell receptor beta chain was sequenced for a study of memory CD4+ T cells and cytomegalovirus serostatus. Study-wide results and limits: A US-trained random forest predicted CMV serostatus with median AUC 0.91.

Single viable CD3+CD4+CD8-CD45RO+ cells were sorted as the memory CD4+ T cells. Some clones are missing from TCRdb's copy, which holds only in-frame ones; the method was immunoSEQ multiplex PCR. The table has over 35,000 clones, roughly three quarters seen once. Comments on this clone: Its specificity is unknown.

From germline, CDR1 is KGHSH and CDR2 LQKENI. The ends were cut back, 0 bases at V and 0 bases at J, with 12 bases in the middle. The length of the CDR3 is 17 residues. The TCR originated in an adult in good health and CMV-seronegative. V is TRBV18 and J is TRBJ1-5; possibly TRBD1 for D (5 bases). The specimen was memory CD4+ T cells from blood. The CDR3 is CASSPPPQGISNQPQHF. As DNA, the CDR3 is TGTGCCAGCTCACCACCGCCCCAGGGCATTAGCAATCAGCCCCAGCATTTT.